The 17 T cell receptor beta chains below come from one sample, sequenced in a study of blood T cells in healthy people across ages. Next came a second PCR, run for roughly 6 to 11 cycles, which used a sample-barcoded 5' primer along with a J-beta primer mix. TCRdb re-derived calls from the 5' RACE reads in MiXCR, one entry per CDR3 protein. The sample carries about 970,000 distinct CDR3 sequences, 51% recorded once. Sequencing used blood. The origin of the receptors is a woman aged 55-70 years in good health.

The J gene is TRBJ1-1, the V gene TRBV6-2 or TRBV6-3; no definite D call. CDR3 length: 14 amino acids. Germline CDR1 MNHEY, CDR2 SVGEGT. The V end lost 6 bases, the J end lost 1 base, and 12 bases lay between the germline ends. CDR3 in amino acids: CASSPAAGNTEAFF. As DNA, the CDR3 is TGTGCCAGCAGCCCAGCGGCAGGGAACACTGAAGCTTTCTTT.

CDR3 residues: CASSERGTNYGYTF. The CDR3, as DNA: TGTGCCAGCAGTGAACGTGGGACTAACTATGGCTACACCTTC. The chain couples TRBV6-1 to TRBJ1-2; D not resolved. Germline V gene lookup returns CDR1 MNHNS and CDR2 SASEGT. V lost 2 bases, J lost 0 bases, and 7 bases lay in between. The CDR3 sequence is 14 residues long.

On this clonotype: No DNA is shown, since the ends of the CDR3 on it are uncertain; the CDR3 is the one TCRdb lists. The chain carries TRBV30 and TRBJ1-6. CDR1 and CDR2 (germline): GTSNPN, SVGIG (reference sequence). A total of 16 residues make up the CDR3, ends included. CDR3 loop: CAWSVPGVSENSPLHF.

This CDR3 is CASSQGGWADQETQYF. CDR3 in DNA: TGTGCCAGCAGCCAAGGCGGATGGGCAGATCAAGAGACCCAGTACTTC. The chain recombines TRBV14 with TRBJ2-5; no definite D call. Germline V lookup: CDR1 SGHDN, CDR2 FVKESK. The V gene lost 1 base and the J gene lost 2 bases, with 14 bases spanning the gap. The CDR3 is 16 amino acids.

Points on this clonotype: Germline is not matched at one junction end, which may reflect a read error. The V gene is TRBV29-1, the J gene TRBJ2-5, with D hard to call. Germline V lookup: CDR1 SQVTM, CDR2 ANQGSEA. This CDR3 has 14 residues. CDR3 sequence (DNA): TGCAGCGGTACGCTGGGGTTTCGGCAAGAGACCCAGAACTTC. This codes for CSGTLGFRQETQNF.

The V gene is TRBV18, the J gene TRBJ2-7, with D perhaps TRBD1 or TRBD2 (6 bases each). The germline gives CDR1 KGHSH, CDR2 LQKENI. With 3 bases removed from V and 5 bases from J, the gap between germline ends came to 17 bases. The CDR3 is 15 residues long. DNA for the CDR3: TGTGCCAGCTCACCGCCCGGAGGGGGAATAAACGAGCAGTACTTC. As protein: CASSPPGGGINEQYF.

This rearrangement joins TRBV28 to TRBJ1-5; TRBD1 is a possible D gene (5 bases). CDR1 and CDR2 (germline): MDHEN, SYDVKM. The CDR3 length is 15 residues. Trimming stripped 2 bases from V and 5 bases from J, with 13 bases between. The CDR3 coding sequence is TGTGCCAGCAGTTTACGGGGACGGAAATATCAGCCCCAGCATTTT. Its protein product is CASSLRGRKYQPQHF.

The chain combines TRBV5-5 with TRBJ2-6, with D perhaps TRBD1 (6 bases). V gave up 0 bases and J gave up 1 base, with 14 bases separating them. The CDR3 totals 18 residues. Germline-derived CDR1 and CDR2 are SGHKS and YYEKEE (reference sequence). The CDR3 DNA follows: TGTGCCAGCAGCTTGGGACAGGCGATCTATTCTGGGGCCAACGTCCTGACTTTC. It encodes CASSLGQAIYSGANVLTF. Using reference TRBV5-5 and TRBJ2-6 for the parts outside the CDR3, the full variable domain is DAGVTQSPTHLIKTRGQQVTLRCSPISGHKSVSWYQQVLGQGPQFIFQYYEKEERGRGNFPDRFSARQFPNYSSELNVNALLLGDSALYLCASSLGQAIYSGANVLTFGAGSRLTVL.

The CDR3 DNA reads as TGTGCCAGCAGTCCAGACACCCGGACTAGCGGACCCACAGATACGCAGTATTTT. Translating it yields CASSPDTRTSGPTDTQYF. The rearrangement links TRBV6-1 to TRBJ2-3, with TRBD2 matching 10 bases. V trimming: 5 bases; J trimming: 2 bases; junction bases outside the gene matches: 13. CDR1 is MNHNS and CDR2 is SASEGT in the germline V gene. The CDR3 is 18 residues long.

This clonotype was seen ten or more times. The CDR3 here is CASSPRTSGYNEQFF. CDR3 bases: TGTGCCAGCTCACCCCGGACTAGCGGATACAATGAGCAGTTCTTC. This chain links TRBV18 with TRBJ2-1; TRBD2 matches at 10 bases. The germline gives CDR1 KGHSH, CDR2 LQKENI. The CDR3 is made up of 15 amino acids. J lost 4 bases, V lost 3 bases, and 3 bases had no gene match.

Concerning this clonotype: The germline gene is not matched at one end of the junction; a read error may be the cause. The chain links TRBV18 to TRBJ2-4, with TRBD1 identical over 8 bases. The J call may not be correct, given that the DNA end is closer to TRBJ2-5. Germline V gene data show CDR1 as KGHSH and CDR2 as LQKENI. The length of the CDR3 is 13 residues. CDR3 amino acids: CASSQGQDGTQYF. The CDR3 nucleotides read TGCGCCAGCTCACAGGGACAGGACGGGACCCAGTACTTC.

The rearrangement joins TRBV28 to TRBJ2-5; D unclear. V was cut by 8 bases and J by 5 bases, with 9 bases left in between. Per germline, CDR1 MDHEN and CDR2 SYDVKM. This CDR3 has 11 residues. The CDR3 nucleotides are TGTGCCAGCCTCGAGTGGGAGACCCAGTACTTC. It yields the protein CASLEWETQYF.

The chain recombines TRBV10-2 with TRBJ1-4; the match to TRBD1 covers 7 bases. From germline, CDR1 is WSHSY and CDR2 SAAADI. Trimming took 3 bases from V and 0 from J; bases not matched to a gene: 7. The CDR3 covers 17 residues. The CDR3 nucleotides are TGCGCCAGCAGTGATTTTCATCAGGGGGCAACTAATGAAAAACTGTTTTTT. Translated: CASSDFHQGATNEKLFF.

This clonotype was found once. At one end, the junction sequence differs from germline, possibly due to a read error. The chain joins TRBV12-3 or TRBV12-4 to TRBJ2-3; TRBD2 is a possible D gene (5 bases). This CDR3 region has 14 residues. CDR3 nucleotides: TGTGCCAGCAGCAGCAGAAGCGGAGCAGATGCGCAATATTTT. This codes for CASSSRSGADAQYF.

This clonotype was counted a few times. The rearrangement joins TRBV4-1 to TRBJ2-5, with 7 bases that match TRBD1. The J call may be faulty, since TRBJ2-7 better matches the DNA end. This CDR3 is 14 amino acids long. Germline CDR1 MGHRA, CDR2 YSYEKL. CDR3 coding DNA: TGCGCCAGCAGCTCTTGGGGGCACAGGGGCGAGCAGTACTTC. This gives the protein CASSSWGHRGEQYF.

The rearrangement joins TRBV30 to TRBJ2-3; TRBD1 matches at 10 bases. The CDR3 has 13 residues. Germline-derived CDR1 and CDR2 are GTSNPN and SVGIG (reference sequence). The junction had 4 bases not matched to a gene; V was cut back by 6 bases and J by 4 bases. In nucleotides, the CDR3 is TGTGCCTGCCGGGACAGGGGTTCAGATACGCAGTATTTT. Its translation is CACRDRGSDTQYF.

This chain connects TRBV29-1 to TRBJ2-7; the D gene is possibly TRBD2 (6 bases). The CDR3 extends over 15 amino acids. Per the germline V gene, CDR1 is SQVTM and CDR2 is ANQGSEA. Between the trimmed V and J ends, which lost 7 bases and 8 bases, there was a span of 27 bases. This CDR3 reads CSARAPGGKSYQQYF. In DNA, the CDR3 is TGCAGCGCTCGAGCCCCCGGCGGGAAGAGTTACCAGCAGTACTTC.